The sequence of this T cell receptor (beta chain) was determined in a study of cytomegalovirus exposure and HLA in healthy donors. Study-wide findings and caveats: The majority of CMV-associated TCR beta chains were reported as apparently HLA-restricted in a later analysis. Some V segments (TRBV6-2 and TRBV6-3 among them) were excluded as indistinguishable.

As to this clone: What it recognizes is unknown.

Germline V gene data show CDR1 as GTSNPN and CDR2 as SVGIG (reference sequence). V was cut by 2 bases and J by 7 bases, with 14 bases left in between. The CDR3 runs to 13 residues. Use of 60 Vbeta and 13 Jbeta primers characterized the PCR. The repertoire was sequenced with immunoSEQ multiplex PCR; TCRdb's copy has only in-frame clones and lacks some. This sample's table reports 55,000 to 75,000 clones. The sequence derives from a woman in her thirties in good health and CMV-seronegative. V and J are TRBV30 and TRBJ1-1; D perhaps matches TRBD1 (5 bases). Material: PBMCs. CDR3 coding DNA: TGTGCCTGGAGTCCCCCGGGGGGGGGTGAAGCTTTCTTT. It specifies CAWSPPGGGEAFF. Full variable domain (missing parts from reference TRBV30 and TRBJ1-1): SQTIHQWPATLVQPVGSPLSLECTVEGTSNPNLYWYRQAAGRGLQLLFYSVGIGQISSEVPQNLSASRPQDRQFILSSKKLLLSDSGFYLCAWSPPGGGEAFFGQGTRLTVV.